The 3 T cell receptor beta chains reported below all come from one sample, sequenced in a study of T cells after yellow fever vaccination. TCRdb re-analysed the 5' RACE reads in MiXCR, keeping a single row per CDR3 protein. The table has a few hundred thousand distinct CDR3 sequences, around 6.8% seen once. This sample comprised PBMCs, obtained about 49 days after the first yellow fever vaccination. Receptors were obtained from a man aged 18 to 29 who received the YFV17D yellow fever vaccine.

The gene calls are TRBV19 and TRBJ2-2; no clear D. Trimming took off 5 bases at V and 0 bases at J, with 4 bases between the two ends. Germline assignment: CDR1 LNHDA and CDR2 SQIVND (reference sequence). This CDR3 has 13 amino acids. The CDR3 loop reads CASSDPNTGELFF. CDR3 bases: TGTGCCAGTAGTGATCCGAACACCGGGGAGCTGTTTTTT.

This clonotype was detected only a few times. This chain connects TRBV5-1 to TRBJ2-4, with 8 bases lining up with TRBD1. The CDR3 runs to 17 residues. Germline V lookup: CDR1 SGHRS, CDR2 YFSETQ. V lost 4 bases, J lost 4 bases, and 13 bases stayed unmatched. CDR3 protein: CASSLLYGDRNKNIQYF. As DNA, the CDR3 is TGCGCCAGCAGCCTACTTTACGGGGACAGGAATAAAAACATTCAGTACTTC.

Only a few counts were recorded for this clonotype. This sequence joins TRBV15 and TRBJ1-5; weak D call: TRBD1 (6 bases). From germline, CDR1 is LNHNV and CDR2 YYDKDF (reference sequence). This CDR3 comprises 15 residues. V lost 0 bases and J lost 3, with 9 bases in between. CDR3 protein: CATSREGQPNQPQHF. The DNA of the CDR3 is TGTGCCACCAGCAGAGAAGGACAGCCCAATCAGCCCCAGCATTTT.